These 26 T cell receptor beta chains originate from one sample sequenced in a study of blood T cells in healthy people across ages. Through a sample-barcoded 5' primer and a J-beta primer mix, a second PCR was run for roughly 6 to 11 cycles. TCRdb analysed the 5' RACE reads with MiXCR anew, one entry per CDR3 protein. The sample has about 810,000 distinct CDR3 sequences; about 36% are singletons. Sequenced material: blood. The receptors originated from a man aged 18 to 30 in good health.

The chain combines TRBV12-3 or TRBV12-4 with TRBJ2-1; D is unclear. Trimming took 5 bases from V and 0 from J, leaving 14 bases between them. The CDR3 is 16 amino acids. Written as DNA, the CDR3 is TGTGCCAGCAGTCCCCGGAACCCGGGCTCCTACAATGAGCAGTTCTTC. This sequence encodes CASSPRNPGSYNEQFF.

The chain uses TRBV15 and TRBJ1-6, with a possible D match to TRBD1 (6 bases). Trimming took off 5 bases at V and 11 bases at J, with 10 bases between the two ends. CDR3 length: 12 amino acids. CDR1 is LNHNV and CDR2 is YYDKDF in the germline V gene (reference sequence). In nucleotides, the CDR3 is TGTGCCACCAGCGCACGACAGGCACCCCTCCACTTT. As protein: CATSARQAPLHF.

This clonotype was detected a few times. This rearrangement joins TRBV10-3 to TRBJ1-2, with a possible D match to TRBD1 (5 bases). Germline lookup yields CDR1 ENHRY and CDR2 SYGVKD. The CDR3 loop spans 15 amino acids. Trimming took 4 bases from V and 3 from J, leaving 15 bases between them. CDR3 sequence: CAISVFLGRDYGYTF. In nucleotides, the CDR3 is TGTGCCATCAGTGTTTTTTTGGGCAGGGACTATGGCTACACCTTC.

In its sample, this clonotype was seen many times. V gene TRBV13 combines with J gene TRBJ2-3; TRBD2 aligns across 8 bases. Trimming removed 1 base from V and 4 bases from J; junction bases left unmatched: 4. This CDR3 is 15 amino acids long. CDR1 and CDR2 (germline): PRHDT, FYEKMQ (reference sequence). The CDR3 region is CASSLEGLEADTQYF. The DNA for the CDR3 is TGTGCCAGCAGCTTAGAGGGACTAGAGGCAGATACGCAGTATTTT.

V is TRBV20-1 and J is TRBJ1-5; D remains unclear. Trimming took off 4 bases at V and 3 bases at J, with 10 bases between the two ends. Per germline, CDR1 DFQATT and CDR2 SNEGSKA (reference sequence). This CDR3 region has 13 residues. CDR3 region: CSANRDVNQPQHF. CDR3 sequence (DNA): TGCAGTGCTAACCGGGATGTCAATCAGCCCCAGCATTTT.

This clonotype was seen a handful of times. V is TRBV11-2 and J is TRBJ2-4; D ambiguous. The V gene's germline CDR1 is SGHAT and CDR2 FQNNGV. The V end lost 2 bases, the J end lost 8 bases, and 16 bases lay between the germline ends. The CDR3 runs to 15 residues. Written as DNA, the CDR3 is TGTGCCAGCAGCTTATCGGGCAGGTCAAAAGACATTCAGTACTTC. The encoded protein is CASSLSGRSKDIQYF.

In this sample, this clonotype turned up a few times. The chain couples TRBV15 to TRBJ2-2; D gene ambiguous. Germline V CDR1 and CDR2: LNHNV, YYDKDF (reference sequence). The CDR3 is 13 residues long. V gave up 0 bases and J gave up 6 bases, with 5 bases separating them. Written as DNA, the CDR3 is TGTGCCACCAGCAGAGATATCCCCGGGGAGCTGTTTTTT. Its protein product is CATSRDIPGELFF. Full variable domain (remainder filled in from reference TRBV15 and TRBJ2-2): DAMVIQNPRYQVTQFGKPVTLSCSQTLNHNVMYWYQQKSSQAPKLLFHYYDKDFNNEADTPDNFQSRRPNTSFCFLDIRSPGLGDTAMYLCATSRDIPGELFFGEGSRLTVL.

The rearrangement joins TRBV4-2 to TRBJ2-5; possibly TRBD1 for D (6 bases). CDR3 length equals 15 residues. V lost 1 base and J lost 2, with 11 bases in between. The germline CDR1 and CDR2 sequences are LGHNA and YNFKEQ. CDR3: CASSQGYRVQETQYF. CDR3 in DNA: TGTGCCAGCAGCCAAGGTTACAGGGTGCAAGAGACCCAGTACTTC.

Turning to this clonotype: This may arise from a read error, as a much more abundant clone is one base away. The chain carries TRBV24-1 and TRBJ2-3; maybe TRBD1 (6 bases). Germline values: CDR1 KGHDR, CDR2 SFDVKD. With 4 bases removed from V and 9 bases from J, the gap between germline ends came to 19 bases. The length of the CDR3 is 15 residues. The CDR3 DNA reads TGTGCCACCAGTGAAACGGGCAGGGGCGACGAGACGCAGTATTTT. Translating gives CATSETGRGDETQYF.

This clonotype appeared a few times. This rearrangement joins TRBV6-6 to TRBJ1-2; D is unclear. Germline V gives CDR1 MNHNY, CDR2 SVGAGI (reference sequence). This CDR3 spans 12 amino acids. Trimming shortened V by 0 bases and J by 8 bases, and 7 bases separated the two germline ends. CDR3 nucleotides: TGTGCCAGCAGTTACTCGAACGGGGGCTACACCTTC. This sequence encodes CASSYSNGGYTF.

The chain combines TRBV5-1 with TRBJ2-7; D is perhaps TRBD1 (6 bases). The CDR3 sequence is 13 residues long. The germline CDR1 and CDR2 sequences are SGHRS and YFSETQ. Trimming shortened V by 0 bases and J by 6 bases, and 10 bases separated the two germline ends. CDR3 sequence (DNA): TGCGCCAGCAGCTTGGTTACAGGGAGCGAGCAGTACTTC. It specifies CASSLVTGSEQYF.

This clonotype was picked up many times. The genes are TRBV12-3 or TRBV12-4 and TRBJ1-4, with D maybe TRBD1 (6 bases). Trimming removed 3 bases at V and 7 bases at J, with 12 bases between. The CDR3 covers 14 residues. CDR3 amino acids: CASSLGRGGEKLFF. Here the CDR3 DNA reads TGTGCCAGCAGTTTGGGCAGGGGTGGTGAAAAACTGTTTTTT.

The chain joins TRBV11-2 to TRBJ2-1; 7 bases are shared with TRBD2. The length of the CDR3 is 14 residues. V was clipped by 5 bases and J by 8 bases; unmatched bases: 9. Germline V gene sequence: CDR1 SGHAT, CDR2 FQNNGV. The chain's CDR3 is CASSRGVRIDEQFF. CDR3 DNA: TGTGCCAGCAGCCGGGGGGTACGGATCGATGAGCAGTTCTTC.

This clonotype was seen a few times. J is TRBJ2-5 and V is TRBV20-1, with 10 bases fitting TRBD1. Germline assignment: CDR1 DFQATT and CDR2 SNEGSKA (reference sequence). The CDR3 has 15 residues. Losses at the gene ends were 1 base for V and 0 bases for J; bases not matched to a gene: 2. The CDR3 DNA reads as TGCAGTGCTAGAGGTGGGACAGGGGACCAAGAGACCCAGTACTTC. Its protein is CSARGGTGDQETQYF.

The rearrangement uses TRBV15 and TRBJ1-4; D is uncertain. The CDR3 loop spans 11 amino acids. V was cut by 8 bases and J by 8 bases, with 9 bases left in between. Germline CDR1 LNHNV, CDR2 YYDKDF (reference sequence). The CDR3 sequence: CATREREKLFF. CDR3 DNA sequence: TGTGCCACCCGCGAACGAGAAAAACTGTTTTTT.

This clonotype was counted a few times. J is TRBJ2-7 and V is TRBV5-1; 10 bases are a match to TRBD1. The CDR3 has 16 amino acids. CDR1 is SGHRS and CDR2 is YFSETQ in the germline V gene. The J segment lost 1 base and the V segment lost 0 bases, leaving 4 bases of the junction unmatched. CDR3 nucleotide sequence: TGCGCCAGCAGCTTGGATGGGACAGGGGATTCCTACGAGCAGTACTTC. Translated: CASSLDGTGDSYEQYF. The variable domain in full, with the rest retrieved from reference TRBV5-1 and TRBJ2-7, is KAGVTQTPRYLIKTRGQQVTLSCSPISGHRSVSWYQQTPGQGLQFLFEYFSETQRNKGNFPGRFSGRQFSNSRSEMNVSTLELGDSALYLCASSLDGTGDSYEQYFGPGTRLTVT.

The sample holds many counts of this clonotype. The chain links TRBV12-3 or TRBV12-4 to TRBJ1-5, with 7 positions matching TRBD1. The junction had 5 bases not matched to a gene; V was cut back by 6 bases and J by 0 bases. The CDR3 is 15 residues long. The CDR3 region has the DNA TGTGCCAGCAGGACGGGACAGACTAGCAATCAGCCCCAGCATTTT. Translating it yields CASRTGQTSNQPQHF.

This chain joins TRBV7-6 and TRBJ2-1; the D gene is possibly TRBD2 (6 bases). The CDR3 is made up of 16 amino acids. Trimming stripped 5 bases from V and 3 bases from J, with 17 bases between. From germline, CDR1 is SGHVS and CDR2 FNYEAQ. The CDR3 DNA is TGTGCCAGCAGCCCCCGTTTTAGCGGAGGCTACAATGAGCAGTTCTTC. Its translation: CASSPRFSGGYNEQFF.

The chain has TRBV12-3 or TRBV12-4 and TRBJ1-2; 9 nucleotides match TRBD1. CDR3 size: 13 residues. With 8 bases clipped from V and 6 bases from J, the junction kept 7 bases outside the gene matches. Here the CDR3 DNA reads TGTGCCAGCGGGACCGGGACAGGGCATGGCTACACCTTC. Its protein product is CASGTGTGHGYTF.

This clonotype was recorded a few times. The chain links TRBV20-1 to TRBJ2-3; maybe TRBD2 (7 bases). Per the germline V gene, CDR1 is DFQATT and CDR2 is SNEGSKA (reference sequence). V lost 3 bases, J lost 1 base, and 17 bases lay in between. The CDR3 is made up of 16 amino acids. CDR3 sequence (DNA): TGCAGTGCTAGTATCCCCGGGGGGCGCGGCACAGATACGCAGTATTTT. Protein: CSASIPGGRGTDTQYF.

In this sample, this clonotype turned up a few times. The gene calls are TRBV7-9 and TRBJ2-3; D not resolved. Germline V CDR1 and CDR2: SEHNR, FQNEAQ (reference sequence). Trimming shortened V by 1 base and J by 2 bases, and 7 bases separated the two germline ends. The CDR3 is made up of 14 amino acids. The CDR3 is CASSLVLFTDTQYF. The DNA for the CDR3 is TGTGCCAGCAGCTTAGTCCTTTTCACAGATACGCAGTATTTT.

In this sample, this clonotype turned up a few times. V gene TRBV9 combines with J gene TRBJ2-3, with 10 bases identical to TRBD2. The germline V gene has CDR1 SGDLS and CDR2 YYNGEE. This CDR3 has 15 residues. V gave up 5 bases and J gave up 6 bases; unmatched junction bases: 9. CDR3: CASSASSGGRDTQYF. The CDR3 DNA is TGTGCCAGCAGTGCGAGTAGCGGGGGGCGGGATACGCAGTATTTT.

The table lists this clonotype with a few counts. A junction end diverges from the germline sequence, so it may reflect a read error. The chain links TRBV20-1 to TRBJ2-1; 8 bases fit TRBD2. CDR1 is DFQATT and CDR2 is SNEGSKA in the germline V gene (reference sequence). CDR3 length equals 14 residues. The CDR3 reads CSASAGVVFNGQFF. CDR3 DNA: TGCAGTGCTTCAGCGGGGGTGGTCTTCAATGGGCAGTTCTTC.

CDR3 sequence: CSAGPRAGGLYNEQYF. The CDR3 nucleotides are TGCAGTGCTGGCCCCCGAGCGGGGGGCCTCTACAATGAGCAGTACTTC. The chain joins TRBV20-1 to TRBJ2-5; 9 nucleotides line up with TRBD2. The CDR3 length is 16 residues. CDR1 and CDR2 from the germline V gene are DFQATT and SNEGSKA (reference sequence). Losses at the gene ends were 5 bases for V and 11 bases for J; bases not matched to a gene: 21.

The V call is TRBV12-3 or TRBV12-4, the J call TRBJ1-1; tentatively, D is TRBD1 (6 bases). The CDR3 is 14 amino acids. Trimming left V 6 bases short and J 11 bases short, with 22 bases between. CDR3 in DNA: TGTGCCAGCAGCCTAAGGGAGACAGGTTTAGACGCTTTCTTT. Amino acid sequence: CASSLRETGLDAFF.

This chain links TRBV10-3 with TRBJ2-3, with unresolved D. Germline CDR1 is ENHRY and CDR2 is SYGVKD. The CDR3 consists of 15 residues. With 4 bases removed from V and 6 bases from J, the gap between germline ends came to 17 bases. The chain's CDR3 is CAISVSGSVSDTQYF. The CDR3 DNA follows: TGTGCCATCAGTGTTTCGGGCTCCGTATCGGATACGCAGTATTTT.